The 6 T cell receptor beta chains presented below share a single source sample, sequenced in a study of blood T cell repertoires in COVID-19. Sequencing was performed with immunoSEQ multiplex PCR; in TCRdb, only in-frame clones are kept and a portion is missing. The sample yields 250,000 to 350,000 clones, around 88% seen once. Sequencing was carried out using peripheral blood. The receptor set was obtained from a woman aged 25 to 39 who had recovered from COVID-19.

The V call is TRBV3-1 (or the pseudogene TRBV3-2), the J call TRBJ2-5; 10 positions agree with TRBD1. CDR1 and CDR2 (germline): LGHDT, YNNKEL (reference sequence). V shed 2 bases, J shed 5 bases, and the junction held 8 bases outside the gene matches. This CDR3 has 16 residues. CDR3 sequence (DNA): TGTGCCAGCAGCCAACTGACAGGGGGCATTAGCGAGACCCAGTACTTC. Translating gives CASSQLTGGISETQYF.

The DNA of the CDR3 is TGTGCCAGCAAGATGGACAGGCCTAGCTACGAGCAGTACTTC. Protein sequence: CASKMDRPSYEQYF. The chain joins TRBV2 to TRBJ2-7; 7 positions match TRBD1. The CDR3 spans 14 residues. Losses at the gene ends were 7 bases for V and 3 bases for J; bases not matched to a gene: 9. Germline CDR1 reads SNHLY; CDR2 reads FYNNEI.

The chain has TRBV9 and TRBJ2-5; 7 nucleotides agree with TRBD1. Trimming at V came to 4 bases and at J to 8 bases, leaving 14 bases not matched to a gene. There are 15 residues in the CDR3. Germline CDR1 and CDR2: SGDLS and YYNGEE. CDR3 sequence: CASSLGQVSWGTQYF. As DNA, the CDR3 is TGTGCCAGCAGCCTCGGACAGGTTTCATGGGGAACCCAGTACTTC.

CDR3 nucleotide sequence: TGTGCCAGCAGCGTAGAAGGGGATCAAGAGACCCAGTACTTC. This codes for CASSVEGDQETQYF. The chain links TRBV9 to TRBJ2-5; D is perhaps TRBD1 (5 bases). This CDR3 comprises 14 residues. V shed 0 bases and J shed 2 bases, with 8 bases lying between them. CDR1 is SGDLS and CDR2 is YYNGEE in the germline V gene.

The chain is built from TRBV7-2 and TRBJ2-1, with a weak D call TRBD2 (6 bases). Germline CDR1 and CDR2: SGHTA and FQGNSA. Trimming removed 1 base from V and 5 bases from J, with 12 bases in between. The length of the CDR3 is 15 residues. DNA of the CDR3: TGTGCCAGCAGCTTAGTGCGGGGTATGGACAATGAGCAGTTCTTC. Translation: CASSLVRGMDNEQFF. Looking up the rest from reference TRBV7-2 and TRBJ2-1 gives the full variable domain: GAGVSQSPSNKVTEKGKDVELRCDPISGHTALYWYRQSLGQGLEFLIYFQGNSAPDKSGLPSDRFSAERTGGSVSTLTIQRTQQEDSAVYLCASSLVRGMDNEQFFGPGTRLTVL.

V gene TRBV15 combines with J gene TRBJ1-4, with 8 bases lining up with TRBD1. With V trimmed by 1 base and J by 4 bases, 5 bases remained unmatched. CDR1 and CDR2 (germline): LNHNV, YYDKDF (reference sequence). The CDR3 has 16 amino acids. CDR3 coding DNA: TGTGCCACCAGCAGAGCCCCGGGACAGGATAATGAAAAACTGTTTTTT. It codes for CATSRAPGQDNEKLFF.